This TCR beta chain was sequenced during a study of cytomegalovirus exposure and HLA in healthy donors. PCR primers comprised 60 Vbeta and 13 Jbeta primers. TCRdb's table, derived via immunoSEQ multiplex PCR, lists solely in-frame clones and lacks some. The table shows some 97,000 clones, with 75% occurring only once. Germline trimming cut 3 bases from V and 6 bases from J; bases unmatched to any gene: 4. Germline CDR1 and CDR2: MDHEN and SYDVKM. The CDR3 has 14 amino acids. This clone was seen just once. This receptor was taken from a woman between 18 and 29 years old in good health and CMV-seropositive. This chain uses TRBV28 with TRBJ2-1, with 8 bases identical to TRBD2. The sample comprised PBMCs. The CDR3, as DNA: TGTGCCAGCAGTTTTATCGGGAGGGTCAATGAGCAGTTCTTC. Its translation: CASSFIGRVNEQFF.